Below are 13 T cell receptor beta chains sequenced from a single sample in a study of a mutant IDH1 vaccine in newly diagnosed glioma. Time point described: week 5, during vaccination. Doses comprised 300 ug of mutant IDH1 20-mer peptide each, plus topical imiquimod. Their antigen targets remain unknown. Method: immunoSEQ multiplex PCR; TCRdb's copy keeps in-frame clones and lacks some. Found here are roughly 50,000 clones, 78% of them singletons; the top ten hold 1.5% to 2%. The source was PBMCs, collected from a glioma patient whose treatment included an IDH1 peptide vaccine. These receptors all come from a woman aged 40-49 years with glioma.

This chain connects TRBV7-9 to TRBJ1-4, with D unclear. The CDR3 extends over 13 amino acids. Germline CDR1 is SEHNR and CDR2 is FQNEAQ (reference sequence). The ends were cut back, 4 bases at V and 2 bases at J, with 5 bases in the middle. The CDR3 DNA follows: TGTGCCAGCAGCTATGAGACTAATGAAAAACTGTTTTTT. It codes for CASSYETNEKLFF.

This chain joins TRBV2 and TRBJ2-7; 7 nucleotides line up with TRBD1. Germline CDR1 SNHLY, CDR2 FYNNEI. Trimming cost V 2 bases and J 0 bases; bases outside gene matches: 7. This CDR3 region has 16 residues. The CDR3 DNA is TGTGCCAGCAGTGAAAGCCGGGACAGAGTCTCCTACGAGCAGTACTTC. This translates into CASSESRDRVSYEQYF.

This chain links TRBV19 with TRBJ2-1; 7 nucleotides align to TRBD1. The J segment lost 5 bases and the V segment lost 5 bases, leaving 9 bases of the junction unmatched. The CDR3 consists of 15 residues. Germline-derived CDR1 and CDR2 are LNHDA and SQIVND (reference sequence). The CDR3 loop is CASSVRDSLHNEQFF. The CDR3 DNA reads TGTGCCAGTAGTGTTCGGGACAGCCTCCACAATGAGCAGTTCTTC.

The chain carries TRBV7-2 and TRBJ2-1; possibly TRBD1 or TRBD2 for D (6 bases each). Germline V gives CDR1 SGHTA, CDR2 FQGNSA. This CDR3 contains 14 residues. Trimming stripped 3 bases from V and 5 bases from J, with 11 bases between. CDR3 in amino acids: CASSFWGANNEQFF. The CDR3, as DNA: TGTGCCAGCAGCTTTTGGGGGGCAAACAATGAGCAGTTCTTC.

The rearrangement joins TRBV21-1 to TRBJ1-5; no DNA check was done on the table's D call, TRBD1. TRBV21-1 is a pseudogene segment. This CDR3 is 16 amino acids long. CDR3 coding DNA: TGTGCCAGCAGCAACCGAGCGGACAGGGCGGGACAGCCCCAGCATTTT. It codes for CASSNRADRAGQPQHF.

The gene calls are TRBV28 and TRBJ1-2, with D possibly matching TRBD1 (6 bases). V lost 2 bases and J 2 bases, leaving 15 bases between the germline ends. There are 16 residues in the CDR3. In germline, CDR1 is MDHEN, CDR2 SYDVKM. The CDR3 DNA reads TGTGCCAGCAGTTTACCGGGGGCGCGAGGGAACTATGGCTACACCTTC. It yields the protein CASSLPGARGNYGYTF.

The chain combines TRBV5-4 with TRBJ1-2, with no clear D. With 4 bases removed from V and 2 bases from J, the gap between germline ends came to 9 bases. The CDR3 covers 13 residues. The V gene's germline CDR1 is SGHNT and CDR2 YYREEE (reference sequence). As DNA, the CDR3 is TGTGCCAGCAGCCCGGACGGGAACTATGGCTACACCTTC. Amino acid sequence: CASSPDGNYGYTF.

The CDR3 DNA reads as TGTGCCACCAGACGGGGCAGATTGATATATGGCTACACCTTC. As protein: CATRRGRLIYGYTF. This rearrangement joins TRBV7-2 to TRBJ1-2; D is perhaps TRBD1 (5 bases). The CDR3 consists of 14 residues. V was cut by 10 bases and J by 5 bases, with 20 bases left in between. CDR1 and CDR2 from the germline V gene are SGHTA and FQGNSA.

This chain connects TRBV5-1 to TRBJ2-1, with TRBD2 matching 7 bases. After removal of 4 bases from V and 9 bases from J, the junction contained 4 bases not matched to a gene. The CDR3 spans 12 residues. Germline V lookup: CDR1 SGHRS, CDR2 YFSETQ. CDR3 sequence: CASSKGLSEQFF. The CDR3 DNA sequence: TGCGCCAGCAGCAAGGGACTAAGTGAGCAGTTCTTC.

The V gene is TRBV5-5, the J gene TRBJ1-2; D remains unclear. Germline values: CDR1 SGHKS, CDR2 YYEKEE (reference sequence). Trimming cost V 4 bases and J 3 bases, with 10 bases left between them. The CDR3 length is 13 residues. DNA for the CDR3: TGTGCCAGCAGCGGTTGGGGTGACTATGGCTACACCTTC. Translation gives CASSGWGDYGYTF. The complete variable domain, with remaining parts taken from reference TRBV5-5 and TRBJ1-2, reads DAGVTQSPTHLIKTRGQQVTLRCSPISGHKSVSWYQQVLGQGPQFIFQYYEKEERGRGNFPDRFSARQFPNYSSELNVNALLLGDSALYLCASSGWGDYGYTFGSGTRLTVV.

This clone was detected a few times. The CDR3 DNA sequence: TGCAGGGTAGGTAGAAATGAAGCTTTCTTT. Protein: CRVGRNEAFF. This chain joins TRBV20-1 and TRBJ1-1; D remains unclear. There are 10 residues in the CDR3. Looked up from germline, CDR1 is DFQATT and CDR2 is SNEGSKA (reference sequence).

The chain links TRBV7-2 to TRBJ1-5; unclear D gene. V was shortened by 3 bases and J by 6 bases, with 9 bases between the two germline ends. CDR1 is SGHTA, CDR2 FQGNSA, per germline. The CDR3 extends over 13 amino acids. CDR3: CASSLRSGQPQHF. The CDR3 DNA reads TGTGCCAGCAGCTTGAGGAGTGGTCAGCCCCAGCATTTT. The variable domain in full, with the rest retrieved from reference TRBV7-2 and TRBJ1-5, is GAGVSQSPSNKVTEKGKDVELRCDPISGHTALYWYRQSLGQGLEFLIYFQGNSAPDKSGLPSDRFSAERTGGSVSTLTIQRTQQEDSAVYLCASSLRSGQPQHFGDGTRLSIL.

This sequence joins TRBV10-1 and TRBJ1-2, with D uncertain. Trimming stripped 0 bases from V and 2 bases from J, with 4 bases between. Germline V CDR1 and CDR2: WNHNN, SYGVQD (reference sequence). The CDR3 has 13 amino acids. CDR3 nucleotide sequence: TGCGCCAGCAGTGAGTCAGGGAACTATGGCTACACCTTC. Protein: CASSESGNYGYTF.